The 4 T cell receptor beta chains given below trace back to one sample, sequenced in a study of technical replicates of blood from a handful of donors. The table came from immunoSEQ multiplex PCR; TCRdb's copy has only in-frame clones and leaves some out. This sample yields tens of thousands of clones, of which 85% to 95% are seen a single time; 3% belongs to the top ten. Sequencing was performed on PBMCs. The source of these receptors is a human donor in good health. Some clones in this sample may be carry-over from other donors' samples.

This clone appeared a single time. The rearrangement uses TRBV5-4 and TRBJ1-2; 10 bases agree with TRBD1. The CDR3 runs 13 residues. Looked up from germline, CDR1 is SGHNT and CDR2 is YYREEE (reference sequence). Trimming at V came to 0 bases and at J to 7 bases, leaving 0 bases not matched to a gene. The CDR3 region has the DNA TGTGCCAGCAGCTTGGGACAGGGGGCTGGCTACACCTTC. It translates to CASSLGQGAGYTF. Using reference TRBV5-4 and TRBJ1-2 for the parts outside the CDR3, the full variable domain is ETGVTQSPTHLIKTRGQQVTLRCSSQSGHNTVSWYQQALGQGPQFIFQYYREEENGRGNFPPRFSGLQFPNYSSELNVNALELDDSALYLCASSLGQGAGYTFGSGTRLTVV.

The V call is TRBV6-5, the J call TRBJ1-2, with TRBD1 identical over 10 bases. This CDR3 has 13 amino acids. J lost 8 bases, V lost 5 bases, and 5 bases had no gene match. CDR1 MNHEY and CDR2 SVGAGI come from the germline V gene. CDR3 region: CASSKGQGLGYTF. The CDR3 bases are TGTGCCAGCAGTAAGGGACAGGGGTTAGGCTACACCTTC.

The gene calls are TRBV19 and TRBJ1-5; a possible D gene is TRBD1 (6 bases). The ends were cut back, 4 bases at V and 1 base at J, with 8 bases in the middle. CDR1 is LNHDA and CDR2 is SQIVND in the germline V gene (reference sequence). The CDR3 loop spans 14 amino acids. Here the CDR3 DNA reads TGTGCCAGTAGTAAGCAGGGGAGCAATCAGCCCCAGCATTTT. This sequence encodes CASSKQGSNQPQHF.

The chain uses TRBV5-1 and TRBJ2-7; a weak D match, TRBD1 (6 bases). The CDR3 spans 14 residues. Germline values: CDR1 SGHRS, CDR2 YFSETQ. The V end lost 3 bases, the J end lost 5 bases, and 15 bases lay between the germline ends. The CDR3 region has the DNA TGCGCCAGCAGCTGGGGGCAGGGGTTCGACGAGCAGTACTTC. Its protein is CASSWGQGFDEQYF.